This record covers a single T cell receptor beta chain. Its specificity is unknown. General study findings and limits: Tumor memory CD4+ T cell TCR gene usage clustered with blood and lymph node memory CD4+ cells and lymph node naive CD4+ cells.

The V and J ends lost 8 bases and 2 bases respectively, with 10 bases between them. Germline-derived CDR1 and CDR2 are SNHLY and FYNNEI. This CDR3 has 12 amino acids. CD25-based Treg depletion was applied to purified naive CD4+ T cells. After constant-region reverse-primer amplification, full-length variable regions underwent semi-nested PCR with Nested Universal Primer A. TCRdb re-derived calls from the 5' RACE reads in MiXCR, one entry per CDR3 protein. The sample shows 55,000 to 75,000 distinct CDR3 sequences, under 35% of them seen only once. Sequencing was done on a sample of tumor-infiltrating naive CD4+ T cells sorted from the breast tumor. The sample's subset: naive CD4+ T cells, CD4+CD45RA+CD25-. The receptor comes from a female donor with breast cancer. The genes are TRBV2 and TRBJ2-7; D unclear. The CDR3 DNA is TGTGCCAGCCTGAGGATGACCTACGAGCAGTACTTC. Residues: CASLRMTYEQYF.